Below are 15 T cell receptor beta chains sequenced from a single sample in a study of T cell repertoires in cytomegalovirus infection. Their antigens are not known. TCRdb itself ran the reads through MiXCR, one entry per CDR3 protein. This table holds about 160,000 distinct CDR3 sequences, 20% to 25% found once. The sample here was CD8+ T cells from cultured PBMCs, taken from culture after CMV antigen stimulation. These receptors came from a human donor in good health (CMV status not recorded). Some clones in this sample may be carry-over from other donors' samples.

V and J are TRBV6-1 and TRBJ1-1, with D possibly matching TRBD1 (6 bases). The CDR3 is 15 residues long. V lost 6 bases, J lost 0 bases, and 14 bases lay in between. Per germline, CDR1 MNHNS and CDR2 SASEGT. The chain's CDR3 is CASRTRTDLNTEAFF. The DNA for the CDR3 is TGTGCCAGCAGAACCCGGACAGATTTGAACACTGAAGCTTTCTTT.

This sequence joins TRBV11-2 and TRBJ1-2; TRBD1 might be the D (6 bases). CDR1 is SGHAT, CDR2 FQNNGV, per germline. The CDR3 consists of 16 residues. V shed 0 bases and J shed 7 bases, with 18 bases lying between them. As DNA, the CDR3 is TGTGCCAGCAGCTTAGAGACAGGTCCGGCGTTGTTTGGCTACACCTTC. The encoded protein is CASSLETGPALFGYTF.

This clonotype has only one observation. The CDR3 DNA reads as TGTGCCAGCAGTTTAGCTGACATCACTGAAGCTTTCTTT. Translating it yields CASSLADITEAFF. V is TRBV12-3 or TRBV12-4 and J is TRBJ1-1, with D unresolved. The V end lost 0 bases, the J end lost 4 bases, and 6 bases lay between the germline ends. This CDR3 is 13 amino acids long.

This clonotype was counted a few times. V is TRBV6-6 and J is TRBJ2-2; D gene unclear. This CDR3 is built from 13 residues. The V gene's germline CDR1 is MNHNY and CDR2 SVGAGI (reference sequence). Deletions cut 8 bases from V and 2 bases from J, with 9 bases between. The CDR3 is CASVRENTGELFF. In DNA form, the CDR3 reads TGTGCCAGCGTAAGGGAAAACACCGGGGAGCTGTTTTTT.

The CDR3 DNA is TGTGCCAGCAGCTGGGGACAGGCCTACGAGCAGTACTTC. It is translated as CASSWGQAYEQYF. This chain joins TRBV5-5 and TRBJ2-7; 8 nucleotides match TRBD1. The CDR3 is made up of 13 amino acids. V shed 3 bases and J 2 bases; nucleotides not matched to a gene: 1. CDR1 SGHKS and CDR2 YYEKEE come from the germline V gene (reference sequence). The variable domain in full, completed from reference TRBV5-5 and TRBJ2-7, reads DAGVTQSPTHLIKTRGQQVTLRCSPISGHKSVSWYQQVLGQGPQFIFQYYEKEERGRGNFPDRFSARQFPNYSSELNVNALLLGDSALYLCASSWGQAYEQYFGPGTRLTVT.

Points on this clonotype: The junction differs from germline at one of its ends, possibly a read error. CDR3 sequence (DNA): TGTGCCAGCAGTGAGGGGGGAGGTGGCTACAGCTTC. It specifies CASSEGGGGYSF. The V gene is TRBV7-9, the J gene TRBJ1-2; TRBD1 is a possible D gene (6 bases). CDR1 is SEHNR and CDR2 is FQNEAQ in the germline V gene (reference sequence). This CDR3 spans 12 amino acids.

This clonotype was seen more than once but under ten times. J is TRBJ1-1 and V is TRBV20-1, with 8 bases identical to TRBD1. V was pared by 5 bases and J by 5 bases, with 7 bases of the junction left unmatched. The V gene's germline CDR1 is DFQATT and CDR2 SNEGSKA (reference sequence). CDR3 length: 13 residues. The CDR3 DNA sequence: TGCAGTGCTGAACCGACAGGGGATACTGAAGCTTTCTTT. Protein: CSAEPTGDTEAFF.

The CDR3 sequence is CASSFWTPTDTQYF. The CDR3 DNA follows: TGTGCCAGCAGCTTCTGGACACCCACAGATACGCAGTATTTT. This rearrangement joins TRBV13 to TRBJ2-3, with TRBD1 as a possible D gene (5 bases). Trimming took 3 bases from V and 2 from J, leaving 9 bases between them. CDR1 and CDR2 (germline): PRHDT, FYEKMQ (reference sequence). This CDR3 has 14 residues.

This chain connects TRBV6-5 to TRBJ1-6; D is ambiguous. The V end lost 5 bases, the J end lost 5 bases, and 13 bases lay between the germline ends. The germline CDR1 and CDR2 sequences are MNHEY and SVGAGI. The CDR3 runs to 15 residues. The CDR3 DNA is TGTGCCAGCAGTGACGACCCTTTTAATAATTCACCCCTCCACTTT. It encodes CASSDDPFNNSPLHF.

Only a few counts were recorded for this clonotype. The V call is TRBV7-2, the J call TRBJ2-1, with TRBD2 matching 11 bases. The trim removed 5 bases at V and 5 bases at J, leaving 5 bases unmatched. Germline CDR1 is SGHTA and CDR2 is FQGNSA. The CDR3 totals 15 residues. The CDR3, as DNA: TGTGCCAGCAGCCCTACTAGCGGGGGTCACAATGAGCAGTTCTTC. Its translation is CASSPTSGGHNEQFF.

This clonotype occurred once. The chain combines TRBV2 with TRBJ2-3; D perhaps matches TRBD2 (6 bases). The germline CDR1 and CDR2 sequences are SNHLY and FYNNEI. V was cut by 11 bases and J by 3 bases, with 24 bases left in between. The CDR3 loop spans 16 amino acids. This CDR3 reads CASSARLAVQTDTQYF. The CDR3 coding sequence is TGTGCCTCTAGTGCCCGCTTAGCGGTCCAGACAGATACGCAGTATTTT. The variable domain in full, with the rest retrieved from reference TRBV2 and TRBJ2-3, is EPEVTQTPSHQVTQMGQEVILRCVPISNHLYFYWYRQILGQKVEFLVSFYNNEISEKSEIFDDQFSVERPDGSNFTLKIRSTKLEDSAMYFCASSARLAVQTDTQYFGPGTRLTVL.

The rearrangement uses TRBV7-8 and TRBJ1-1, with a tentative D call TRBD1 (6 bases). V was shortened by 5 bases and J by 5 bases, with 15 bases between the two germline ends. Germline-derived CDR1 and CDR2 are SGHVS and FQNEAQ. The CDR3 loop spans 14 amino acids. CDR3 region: CASSLPGGRTEAFF. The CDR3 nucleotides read TGTGCCAGCAGCCTCCCGGGGGGCAGAACTGAAGCTTTCTTT.

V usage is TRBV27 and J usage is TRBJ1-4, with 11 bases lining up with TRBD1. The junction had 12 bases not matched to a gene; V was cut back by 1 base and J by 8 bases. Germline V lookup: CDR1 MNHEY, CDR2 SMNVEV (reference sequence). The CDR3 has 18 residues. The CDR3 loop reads CASSLYGGTGGSREKLFF. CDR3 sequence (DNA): TGTGCCAGCAGTTTATATGGTGGGACAGGGGGTTCACGGGAAAAACTGTTTTTT.

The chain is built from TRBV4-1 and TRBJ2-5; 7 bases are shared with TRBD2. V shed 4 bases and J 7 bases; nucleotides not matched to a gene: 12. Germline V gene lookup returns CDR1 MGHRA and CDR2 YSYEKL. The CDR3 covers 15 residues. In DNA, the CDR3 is TGCGCCAGCAGCCCCCTCGGGGCGGGGGAGTTGACCCAGTACTTC. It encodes CASSPLGAGELTQYF.

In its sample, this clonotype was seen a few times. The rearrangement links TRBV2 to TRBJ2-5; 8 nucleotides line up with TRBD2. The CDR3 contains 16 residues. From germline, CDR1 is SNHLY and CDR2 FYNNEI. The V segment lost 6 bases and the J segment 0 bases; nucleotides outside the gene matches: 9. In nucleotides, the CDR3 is TGTGCCAGCAGGTCGTTAGCGGGGTCCTACCAAGAGACCCAGTACTTC. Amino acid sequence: CASRSLAGSYQETQYF.